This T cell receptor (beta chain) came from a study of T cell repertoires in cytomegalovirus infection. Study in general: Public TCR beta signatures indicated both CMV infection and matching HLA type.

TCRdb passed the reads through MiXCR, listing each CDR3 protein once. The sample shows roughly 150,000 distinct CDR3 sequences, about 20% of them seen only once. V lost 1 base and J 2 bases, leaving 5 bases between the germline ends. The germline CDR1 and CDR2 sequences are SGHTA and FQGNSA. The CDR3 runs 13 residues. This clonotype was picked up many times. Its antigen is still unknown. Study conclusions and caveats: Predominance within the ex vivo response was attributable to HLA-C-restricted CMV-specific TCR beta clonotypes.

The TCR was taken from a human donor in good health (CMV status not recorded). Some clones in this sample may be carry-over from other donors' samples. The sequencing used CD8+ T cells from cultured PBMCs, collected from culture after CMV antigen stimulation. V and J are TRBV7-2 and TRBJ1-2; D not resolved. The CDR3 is CASSLELNYGYTF. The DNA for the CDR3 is TGTGCCAGCAGCTTAGAACTGAACTATGGCTACACCTTC.